What follows describes a single T cell receptor (beta chain). The sample belongs to a study of human CD8 memory T cell subsets. Investigators built TCR beta libraries using UMI-labeled 5' RACE. For each CDR3 protein, TCRdb gives one entry from its re-call of the 5' RACE reads, without DNA. This sample's clone table lists several thousand distinct CDR3 sequences. The CDR3 is made up of 13 amino acids. CDR1 is SGHTA and CDR2 is FQGNSA in the germline V gene. Sequenced material: CD8+ stem-like memory T cells (TSCM and TCM) sorted from PBMCs. Subset defined: stem-like memory CD8 T cells (TSTEM), CCR7+ PD-1- TIGIT-. The chain joins TRBV7-2 to TRBJ2-7; TCRdb indicates TRBD1, and absent DNA this call remains unverified. The TCR sequence derives from a human donor in good health. The CDR3 spells CASSPTSGTGHHF.